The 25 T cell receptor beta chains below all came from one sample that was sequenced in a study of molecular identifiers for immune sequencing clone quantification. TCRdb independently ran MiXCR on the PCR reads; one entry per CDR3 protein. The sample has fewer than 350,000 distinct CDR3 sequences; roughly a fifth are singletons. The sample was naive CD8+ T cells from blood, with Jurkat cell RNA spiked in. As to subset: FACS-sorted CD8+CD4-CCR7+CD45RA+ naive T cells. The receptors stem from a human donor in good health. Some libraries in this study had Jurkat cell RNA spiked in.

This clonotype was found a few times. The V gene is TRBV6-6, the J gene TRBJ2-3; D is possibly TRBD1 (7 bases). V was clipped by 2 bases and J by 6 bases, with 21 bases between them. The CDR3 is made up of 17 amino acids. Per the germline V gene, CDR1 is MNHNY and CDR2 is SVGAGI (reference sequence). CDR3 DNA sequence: TGTGCCAGCAGTTACGCCGTTGGCAGGGGGGCGGGTGATACGCAGTATTTT. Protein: CASSYAVGRGAGDTQYF.

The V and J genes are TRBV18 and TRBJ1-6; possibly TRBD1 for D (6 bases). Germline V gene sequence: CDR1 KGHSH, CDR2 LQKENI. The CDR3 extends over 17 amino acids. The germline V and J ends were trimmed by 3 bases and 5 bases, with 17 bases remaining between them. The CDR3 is CASSPLGRGRNNSPLHF. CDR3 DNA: TGTGCCAGCTCACCCCTGGGCAGGGGCAGAAATAATTCACCCCTCCACTTT. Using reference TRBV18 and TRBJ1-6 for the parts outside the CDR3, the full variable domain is NAGVMQNPRHLVRRRGQEARLRCSPMKGHSHVYWYRQLPEEGLKFMVYLQKENIIDESGMPKERFSAEFPKEGPSILRIQQVVRGDSAAYFCASSPLGRGRNNSPLHFGNGTRLTVT.

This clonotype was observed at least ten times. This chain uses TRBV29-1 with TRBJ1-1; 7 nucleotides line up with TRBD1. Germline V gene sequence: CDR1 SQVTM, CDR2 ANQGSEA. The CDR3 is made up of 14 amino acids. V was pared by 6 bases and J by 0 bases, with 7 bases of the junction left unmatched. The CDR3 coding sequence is TGCAGCGTCGCCGGGACAGATATGAACACTGAAGCTTTCTTT. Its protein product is CSVAGTDMNTEAFF.

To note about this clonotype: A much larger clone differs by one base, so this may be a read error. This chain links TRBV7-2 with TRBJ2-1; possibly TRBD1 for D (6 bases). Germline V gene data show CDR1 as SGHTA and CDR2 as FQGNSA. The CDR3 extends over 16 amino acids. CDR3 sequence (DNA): TGTGCCAGCAGCTCAACAGGGACCGCCGGGTTCAATGAGCGGTTCTTC. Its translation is CASSSTGTAGFNERFF.

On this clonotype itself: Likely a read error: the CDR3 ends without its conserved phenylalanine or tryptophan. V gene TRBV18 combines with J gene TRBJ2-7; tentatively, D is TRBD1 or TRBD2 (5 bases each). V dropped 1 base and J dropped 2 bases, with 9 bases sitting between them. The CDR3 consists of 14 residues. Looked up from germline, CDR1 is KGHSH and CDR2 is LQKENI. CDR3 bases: TGTGCCAGCTCACCACGGGACGGTACCTACGAGCAGTACCTC. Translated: CASSPRDGTYEQYL.

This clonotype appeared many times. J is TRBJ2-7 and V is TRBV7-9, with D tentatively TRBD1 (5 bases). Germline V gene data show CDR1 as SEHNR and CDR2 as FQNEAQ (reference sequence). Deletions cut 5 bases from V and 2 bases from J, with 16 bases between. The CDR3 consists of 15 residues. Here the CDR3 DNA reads TGTGCCAGCAGCCCCCCGAACGACAGAGCCTACGAGCAGTACTTC. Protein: CASSPPNDRAYEQYF.

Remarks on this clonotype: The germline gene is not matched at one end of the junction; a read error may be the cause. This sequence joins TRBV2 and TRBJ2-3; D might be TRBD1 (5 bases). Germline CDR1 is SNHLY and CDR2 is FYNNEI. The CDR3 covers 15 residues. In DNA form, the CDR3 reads TGTGCCAGCAGTGAATGGGCAGAAAGCACAGGTACGCAGTATTTT. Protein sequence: CASSEWAESTGTQYF. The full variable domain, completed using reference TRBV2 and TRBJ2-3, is EPEVTQTPSHQVTQMGQEVILRCVPISNHLYFYWYRQILGQKVEFLVSFYNNEISEKSEIFDDQFSVERPDGSNFTLKIRSTKLEDSAMYFCASSEWAESTGTQYFGPGTRLTVL.

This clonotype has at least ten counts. The CDR3 is CASSFPLERGETQYF. In DNA, the CDR3 is TGTGCCAGCAGTTTCCCGTTGGAGCGCGGCGAGACCCAGTACTTC. This chain uses TRBV12-3 or TRBV12-4 with TRBJ2-5; the D is unclear. CDR3 length: 15 residues. The V end was cut by 3 bases, the J end by 5 bases, with 16 bases between.

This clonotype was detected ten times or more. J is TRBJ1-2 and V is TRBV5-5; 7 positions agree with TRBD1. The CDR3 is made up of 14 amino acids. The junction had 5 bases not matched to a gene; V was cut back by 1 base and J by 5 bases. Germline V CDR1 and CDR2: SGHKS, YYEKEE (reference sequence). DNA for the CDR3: TGTGCCAGCAGCTTGTCGGGGACAGAGTATGGCTACACCTTC. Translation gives CASSLSGTEYGYTF.

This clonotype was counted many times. The CDR3 sequence is CASSLGRKEQYDIQYF. DNA for the CDR3: TGTGCCAGCAGCTTGGGACGGAAGGAACAGTATGACATTCAGTACTTC. The chain carries TRBV5-6 and TRBJ2-4; no firm D call. Trimming took 0 bases from V and 8 from J, leaving 18 bases between them. Germline lookup yields CDR1 SGHDT and CDR2 YYEEEE. The CDR3 totals 16 residues. The full variable domain, completed using reference TRBV5-6 and TRBJ2-4, is DAGVTQSPTHLIKTRGQQVTLRCSPKSGHDTVSWYQQALGQGPQFIFQYYEEEERQRGNFPDRFSGHQFPNYSSELNVNALLLGDSALYLCASSLGRKEQYDIQYFGAGTRLSVL.

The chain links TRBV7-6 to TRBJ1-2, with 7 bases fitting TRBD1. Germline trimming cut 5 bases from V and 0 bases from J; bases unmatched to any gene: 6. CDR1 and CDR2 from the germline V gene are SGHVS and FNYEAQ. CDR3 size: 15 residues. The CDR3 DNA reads TGTGCCAGCAGCCCAACGACAGGGACTAACTATGGCTACACCTTC. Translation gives CASSPTTGTNYGYTF.

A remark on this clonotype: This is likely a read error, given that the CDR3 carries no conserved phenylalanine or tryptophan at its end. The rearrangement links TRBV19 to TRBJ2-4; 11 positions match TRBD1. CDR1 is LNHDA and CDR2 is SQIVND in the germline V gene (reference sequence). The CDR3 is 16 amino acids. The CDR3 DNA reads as TGTGCCAGTAGTAACGGACAGGGGGCGGCCAAAAGCATTCAGTACTCC. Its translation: CASSNGQGAAKSIQYS.

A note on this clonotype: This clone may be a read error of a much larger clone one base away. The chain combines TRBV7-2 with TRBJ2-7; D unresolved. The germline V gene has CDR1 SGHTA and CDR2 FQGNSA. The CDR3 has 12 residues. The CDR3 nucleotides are TGTGCCAGCAGCCCCCTCTCATTAGAGCAGCACTTC. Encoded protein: CASSPLSLEQHF.

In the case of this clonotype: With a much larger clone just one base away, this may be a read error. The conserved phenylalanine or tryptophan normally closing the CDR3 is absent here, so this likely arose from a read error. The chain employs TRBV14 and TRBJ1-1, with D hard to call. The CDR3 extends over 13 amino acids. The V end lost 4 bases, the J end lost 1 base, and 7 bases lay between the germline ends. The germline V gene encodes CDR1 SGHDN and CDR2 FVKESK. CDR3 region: CASSPFRNTEAFL. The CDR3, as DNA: TGTGCCAGCAGCCCCTTCAGGAACACTGAAGCTTTCCTT.

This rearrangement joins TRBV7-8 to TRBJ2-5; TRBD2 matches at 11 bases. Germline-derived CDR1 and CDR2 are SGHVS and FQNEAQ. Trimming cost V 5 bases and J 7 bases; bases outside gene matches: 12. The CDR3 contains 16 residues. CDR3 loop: CASSPGTSGVSGTQYF. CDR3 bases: TGTGCCAGCAGCCCAGGGACTAGCGGTGTCTCGGGGACCCAGTACTTC.

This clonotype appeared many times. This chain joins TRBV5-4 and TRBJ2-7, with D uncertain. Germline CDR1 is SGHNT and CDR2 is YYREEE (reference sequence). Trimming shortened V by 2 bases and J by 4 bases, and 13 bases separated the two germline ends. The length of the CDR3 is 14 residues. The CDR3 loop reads CASSFGPGTYEQYF. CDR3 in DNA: TGTGCCAGCAGCTTTGGCCCTGGAACGTACGAGCAGTACTTC.

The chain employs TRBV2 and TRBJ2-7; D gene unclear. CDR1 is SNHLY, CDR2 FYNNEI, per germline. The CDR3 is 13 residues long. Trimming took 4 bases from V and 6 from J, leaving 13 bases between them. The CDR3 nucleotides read TGTGCCAGCAGTGGGGAAGGGCTGGGCGAGCAGTACTTC. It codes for CASSGEGLGEQYF.

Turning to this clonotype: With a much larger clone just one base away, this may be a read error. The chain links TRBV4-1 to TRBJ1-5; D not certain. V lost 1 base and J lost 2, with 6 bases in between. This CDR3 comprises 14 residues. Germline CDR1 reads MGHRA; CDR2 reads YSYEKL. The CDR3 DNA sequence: TGCGCCAGCAGCCAAGTTGATGGCAATCAGCCCCAGCATTTT. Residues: CASSQVDGNQPQHF.

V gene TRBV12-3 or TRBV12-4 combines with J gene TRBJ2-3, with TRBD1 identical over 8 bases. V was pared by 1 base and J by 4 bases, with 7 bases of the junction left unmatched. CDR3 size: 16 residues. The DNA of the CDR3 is TGTGCCAGCAGTTTAGGGTCGACAGGGGTGGCAGATACGCAGTATTTT. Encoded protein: CASSLGSTGVADTQYF.

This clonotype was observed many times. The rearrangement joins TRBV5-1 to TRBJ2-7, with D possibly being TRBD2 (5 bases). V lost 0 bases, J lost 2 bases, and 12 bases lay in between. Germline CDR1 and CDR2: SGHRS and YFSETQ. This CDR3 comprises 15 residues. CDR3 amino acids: CASSLGARAAYEQYF. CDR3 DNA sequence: TGCGCCAGCAGCTTGGGTGCGAGGGCCGCCTACGAGCAGTACTTC.

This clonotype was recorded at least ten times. The CDR3 is CAINSGANEAFF. The CDR3 nucleotides read TGTGCCATCAACTCGGGGGCGAATGAAGCTTTCTTT. This rearrangement joins TRBV10-3 to TRBJ1-1; weak D call: TRBD1 (6 bases). Germline lookup yields CDR1 ENHRY and CDR2 SYGVKD. V was trimmed by 7 bases and J by 7 bases, leaving 13 bases between them. The CDR3 totals 12 residues.

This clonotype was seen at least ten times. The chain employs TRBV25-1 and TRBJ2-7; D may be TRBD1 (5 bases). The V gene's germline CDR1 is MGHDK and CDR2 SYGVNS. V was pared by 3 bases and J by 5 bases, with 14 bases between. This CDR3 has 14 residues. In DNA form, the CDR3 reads TGTGCCAGCAGTGATGGTCAGGGTTTCCACGAGCAGTACTTC. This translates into CASSDGQGFHEQYF.

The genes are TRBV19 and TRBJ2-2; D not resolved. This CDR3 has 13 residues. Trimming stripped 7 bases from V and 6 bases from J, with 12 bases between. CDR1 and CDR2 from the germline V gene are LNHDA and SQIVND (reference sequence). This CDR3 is CASTMGSPGELFF. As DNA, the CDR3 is TGTGCCAGTACGATGGGGTCACCCGGGGAGCTGTTTTTT.

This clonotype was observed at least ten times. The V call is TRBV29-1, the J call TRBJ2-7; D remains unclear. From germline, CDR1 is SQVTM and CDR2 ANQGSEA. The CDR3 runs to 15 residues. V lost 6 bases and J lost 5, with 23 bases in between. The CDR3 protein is CSVYAKGYYGDEQYF. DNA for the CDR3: TGCAGCGTATACGCCAAGGGATATTACGGCGACGAGCAGTACTTC.

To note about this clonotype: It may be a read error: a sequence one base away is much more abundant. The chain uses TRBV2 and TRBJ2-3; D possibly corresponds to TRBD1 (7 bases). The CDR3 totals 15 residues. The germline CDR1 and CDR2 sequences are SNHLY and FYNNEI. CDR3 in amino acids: CASSEAQGGTDMQYF. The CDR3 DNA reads TGTGCCAGCAGTGAAGCTCAGGGGGGCACAGATATGCAGTATTTT. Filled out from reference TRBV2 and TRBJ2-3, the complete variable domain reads EPEVTQTPSHQVTQMGQEVILRCVPISNHLYFYWYRQILGQKVEFLVSFYNNEISEKSEIFDDQFSVERPDGSNFTLKIRSTKLEDSAMYFCASSEAQGGTDMQYFGPGTRLTVL.